These 27 T cell receptor beta chains share one sample of origin, sequenced in a study of blood T cell repertoires in COVID-19. The method was immunoSEQ multiplex PCR; TCRdb's version includes in-frame clones alone and lacks a portion of them. The sample has some 350,000 clones; 88% are singletons. The sample comprised PBMCs or T cells enriched from blood (not recorded which). The receptor set was obtained from a man aged 25-45 years who had recovered from COVID-19.

This chain joins TRBV27 and TRBJ1-1; 9 positions match TRBD1. The trim removed 3 bases at V and 3 bases at J, leaving 5 bases unmatched. Germline V gene sequence: CDR1 MNHEY, CDR2 SMNVEV (reference sequence). The CDR3 spans 15 residues. CDR3 loop: CASSLGQGLDTEAFF. The CDR3 DNA is TGTGCCAGCAGTTTGGGACAGGGCTTGGACACTGAAGCTTTCTTT.

The chain recombines TRBV6-2 or TRBV6-3 with TRBJ1-2; D is unresolved. The germline V gene has CDR1 MNHEY and CDR2 SVGEGT. Trimming stripped 0 bases from V and 5 bases from J, with 7 bases between. This CDR3 is 13 amino acids long. In DNA form, the CDR3 reads TGTGCCAGCAGTTACTCGGGCAGTTATGGCTACACCTTC. This translates into CASSYSGSYGYTF.

J is TRBJ2-1 and V is TRBV2; 8 nucleotides match TRBD1. J lost 2 bases, V lost 3 bases, and 3 bases had no gene match. The CDR3 contains 15 residues. CDR1 and CDR2 (germline): SNHLY, FYNNEI. CDR3 amino acids: CASSDRQGTYNEQFF. The CDR3 DNA reads as TGTGCCAGCAGTGATCGACAGGGGACCTACAATGAGCAGTTCTTC.

The chain is built from TRBV6-5 and TRBJ1-1; perhaps TRBD1 as D (5 bases). The CDR3 consists of 14 residues. From germline, CDR1 is MNHEY and CDR2 SVGAGI. V shed 4 bases and J shed 1 base, with 10 bases lying between them. Here the CDR3 DNA reads TGTGCCAGCAGTTTGACAGTCACGAACACTGAAGCTTTCTTT. Translation: CASSLTVTNTEAFF.

The genes are TRBV19 and TRBJ2-1; 8 nucleotides match TRBD1. This CDR3 is 13 amino acids long. Germline-derived CDR1 and CDR2 are LNHDA and SQIVND (reference sequence). V shed 8 bases, J shed 6 bases, and the junction held 6 bases outside the gene matches. The CDR3 reads CASGSDRGNEQFF. In DNA, the CDR3 is TGTGCCAGTGGGAGTGACAGGGGCAATGAGCAGTTCTTC.

The chain joins TRBV27 to TRBJ1-5; tentative D call: TRBD1 (5 bases). CDR1 and CDR2 from the germline V gene are MNHEY and SMNVEV (reference sequence). Trimming left V 2 bases short and J 2 bases short, with 10 bases between. The CDR3 totals 15 residues. The CDR3 coding sequence is TGTGCCAGCAGTTTAGGTGGAGGGGGCAATCAGCCCCAGCATTTT. Translated: CASSLGGGGNQPQHF.

DNA for the CDR3: TGTGCCAGCAGCTTAGTCCAAACAGGGGCCTACAATGAGCAGTTCTTC. This gives the protein CASSLVQTGAYNEQFF. The J gene is TRBJ2-1, the V gene TRBV11-2; 7 nucleotides line up with TRBD1. Germline values: CDR1 SGHAT, CDR2 FQNNGV. Trimming took 1 base from V and 2 from J; bases not matched to a gene: 5. The CDR3 is made up of 16 amino acids. Using reference TRBV11-2 and TRBJ2-1 for the parts outside the CDR3, the full variable domain is EAGVAQSPRYKIIEKRQSVAFWCNPISGHATLYWYQQILGQGPKLLIQFQNNGVVDDSQLPKDRFSAERLKGVDSTLKIQPAKLEDSAVYLCASSLVQTGAYNEQFFGPGTRLTVL.

The J gene is TRBJ1-1, the V gene TRBV19; no clear D. The CDR3 has 15 amino acids. Looked up from germline, CDR1 is LNHDA and CDR2 is SQIVND (reference sequence). Trimming cost V 5 bases and J 1 base, with 14 bases left between them. The CDR3 sequence is CASSGRGKENTEAFF. The CDR3 nucleotides are TGTGCCAGTAGTGGCCGGGGTAAAGAGAACACTGAAGCTTTCTTT.

The rearrangement uses TRBV19 and TRBJ1-5, with D possibly matching TRBD1 (5 bases). Germline V CDR1 and CDR2: LNHDA, SQIVND (reference sequence). V lost 1 base and J lost 4, with 11 bases in between. The CDR3 extends over 15 amino acids. The CDR3: CASSIGRGGNQPQHF. CDR3 nucleotide sequence: TGTGCCAGTAGTATAGGAAGGGGAGGAAATCAGCCCCAGCATTTT.

V and J are TRBV15 and TRBJ1-1, with TRBD1 identical over 7 bases. Trimming removed 7 bases from V and 1 base from J; junction bases left unmatched: 9. Germline CDR1 and CDR2: LNHNV and YYDKDF (reference sequence). The CDR3 covers 15 residues. The CDR3 DNA is TGTGCCACCACCCCCCTACAGGGGAAGAACACTGAAGCTTTCTTT. Encoded protein: CATTPLQGKNTEAFF.

The chain couples TRBV13 to TRBJ2-7; D remains unclear. Germline CDR1 is PRHDT and CDR2 is FYEKMQ (reference sequence). Trimming stripped 5 bases from V and 4 bases from J, with 18 bases between. The CDR3 loop spans 15 amino acids. Written as DNA, the CDR3 is TGTGCCAGCAGCCCCCCCCGCGGCCGCAATTACGAGCAGTACTTC. Protein product: CASSPPRGRNYEQYF. Using reference TRBV13 and TRBJ2-7 for the parts outside the CDR3, the full variable domain is AAGVIQSPRHLIKEKRETATLKCYPIPRHDTVYWYQQGPGQDPQFLISFYEKMQSDKGSIPDRFSAQQFSDYHSELNMSSLELGDSALYFCASSPPRGRNYEQYFGPGTRLTVT.

This clone was observed at least ten times. The chain carries TRBV7-8 and TRBJ1-6; D gene uncertain. Germline values: CDR1 SGHVS, CDR2 FQNEAQ. Between the trimmed V and J ends, which lost 5 bases and 12 bases, there was a span of 11 bases. This CDR3 spans 12 amino acids. CDR3 nucleotides: TGTGCCAGCAGCCTAGAAACTCAACCCCTCCACTTT. It codes for CASSLETQPLHF. The full variable domain, in which reference TRBV7-8 and TRBJ1-6 provide the parts outside the CDR3, is GAGVSQSPRYKVAKRGQDVALRCDPISGHVSLFWYQQALGQGPEFLTYFQNEAQLDKSGLPSDRFFAERPEGSVSTLKIQRTQQEDSAVYLCASSLETQPLHFGNGTRLTVT.

In this sample, this clone turned up once. J is TRBJ2-1 and V is TRBV13, with unresolved D. Looked up from germline, CDR1 is PRHDT and CDR2 is FYEKMQ (reference sequence). Trimming left V 6 bases short and J 2 bases short, with 5 bases between. CDR3 length: 12 residues. CDR3 nucleotide sequence: TGTGCCAGCAGTAACACCTACAATGAGCAGTTCTTC. Its translation is CASSNTYNEQFF.

V gene TRBV19 combines with J gene TRBJ2-6, with 8 positions matching TRBD1. V lost 6 bases to trimming and J lost 2 bases; unmatched junction nucleotides: 15. This CDR3 has 19 residues. CDR1 and CDR2 (germline): LNHDA, SQIVND (reference sequence). The CDR3 here is CASRGPGQALLTGANVLTF. CDR3 coding DNA: TGTGCCAGTAGGGGACCGGGACAGGCGCTCTTGACTGGGGCCAACGTCCTGACTTTC.

The chain has TRBV3-1 (or the pseudogene TRBV3-2) and TRBJ2-2; D is undetermined. V lost 4 bases, J lost 4 bases, and 7 bases lay in between. The CDR3 consists of 13 residues. Germline CDR1 and CDR2: LGHDT and YNNKEL (reference sequence). The CDR3 spells CASSPVTTGELFF. The DNA of the CDR3 is TGTGCCAGCAGCCCGGTTACCACCGGGGAGCTGTTTTTT.

This rearrangement joins TRBV19 to TRBJ1-5, with TRBD1 as a possible D gene (5 bases). CDR1 and CDR2 (germline): LNHDA, SQIVND (reference sequence). The CDR3 loop spans 19 amino acids. V was trimmed by 5 bases and J by 0 bases, leaving 23 bases between them. As DNA, the CDR3 is TGTGCCAGTAGTCGACCCGACAGCAAAGATTTCTATAGCAATCAGCCCCAGCATTTT. Its translation: CASSRPDSKDFYSNQPQHF.

The chain has TRBV28 and TRBJ1-6, with 7 bases aligning to TRBD1. CDR1 MDHEN and CDR2 SYDVKM come from the germline V gene. The CDR3 extends over 15 amino acids. V lost 6 bases, J lost 6 bases, and 8 bases stayed unmatched. The CDR3 DNA reads TGTGCCAGCAGCCACTATGACAGGGTTAATTCACCCCTCCACTTT. It translates to CASSHYDRVNSPLHF.

The chain employs TRBV28 and TRBJ1-4; D call uncertain. The CDR3 is made up of 14 amino acids. Germline V lookup: CDR1 MDHEN, CDR2 SYDVKM. V shed 1 base and J shed 10 bases, with 13 bases lying between them. This chain's CDR3 is CASSLSPATGKLFF. CDR3 DNA: TGTGCCAGCAGTTTATCGCCCGCCACTGGAAAACTGTTTTTT. Full variable domain (rest looked up from reference TRBV28 and TRBJ1-4): DVKVTQSSRYLVKRTGEKVFLECVQDMDHENMFWYRQDPGLGLRLIYFSYDVKMKEKGDIPEGYSVSREKKERFSLILESASTNQTSMYLCASSLSPATGKLFFGSGTQLSVL.

The genes are TRBV7-8 and TRBJ1-1; weak D call: TRBD1 (5 bases). This CDR3 region has 15 residues. Germline-derived CDR1 and CDR2 are SGHVS and FQNEAQ. V was clipped by 4 bases and J by 6 bases, with 18 bases between them. The CDR3 protein is CASSSPAGGPPEAFF. The CDR3 bases are TGTGCCAGCAGCTCCCCGGCGGGGGGTCCCCCTGAAGCTTTCTTT.

This chain uses TRBV6-2 or TRBV6-3 with TRBJ1-6; 7 positions match TRBD1. Germline CDR1 and CDR2: MNHEY and SVGEGT. This CDR3 has 17 amino acids. Germline trimming cut 4 bases from V and 8 bases from J; bases unmatched to any gene: 14. The CDR3 coding sequence is TGTGCCAGCAGTTTGGCGTTCCGGGACAGCTTCTATTCACCCCTCCACTTT. It encodes CASSLAFRDSFYSPLHF.

This chain connects TRBV5-4 to TRBJ1-6, with a weak D call TRBD1 (5 bases). CDR3 size: 14 residues. V lost 3 bases and J 11 bases, leaving 15 bases between the germline ends. Germline loops: CDR1 SGHNT, CDR2 YYREEE (reference sequence). CDR3 sequence (DNA): TGTGCCAGCAGCTCAAGGGGAGGTATGCCACCCCTCCACTTT. Translated, it gives CASSSRGGMPPLHF.

The chain has TRBV6-6 and TRBJ1-6, with 10 bases aligning to TRBD1. CDR1 MNHNY and CDR2 SVGAGI come from the germline V gene (reference sequence). The V gene end was trimmed by 5 bases and the J gene end by 10 bases; junction bases not matched to a gene: 5. The CDR3 extends over 14 amino acids. The CDR3 coding sequence is TGTGCCAGCAGTCCGGGGACAGGGGTCTCACCCCTCCACTTT. This translates into CASSPGTGVSPLHF.

The chain recombines TRBV7-8 with TRBJ1-5, with TRBD1 matching 7 bases. V shed 1 base, J shed 6 bases, and the junction held 15 bases outside the gene matches. Looked up from germline, CDR1 is SGHVS and CDR2 is FQNEAQ. This CDR3 is built from 18 residues. As DNA, the CDR3 is TGTGCCAGCAGCTTAGAAATGGGGACGTTATCAGGGGGTCAGCCCCAGCATTTT. Translating it yields CASSLEMGTLSGGQPQHF.

This chain connects TRBV6-4 to TRBJ2-7; possibly TRBD1 for D (5 bases). This CDR3 is built from 13 residues. The ends were cut back, 8 bases at V and 5 bases at J, with 16 bases in the middle. Germline V lookup: CDR1 MRHNA, CDR2 SNTAGT. The chain's CDR3 is CASVMKGDDEQYF. CDR3 sequence (DNA): TGTGCCAGCGTTATGAAAGGGGATGACGAGCAGTACTTC.

The J gene is TRBJ2-3, the V gene TRBV13, with 8 nucleotides matching TRBD1. The CDR3 extends over 18 amino acids. Germline assignment: CDR1 PRHDT and CDR2 FYEKMQ (reference sequence). V trimming: 0 bases; J trimming: 0 bases; junction bases outside the gene matches: 8. This chain's CDR3 is CASSLGGTGSPSTDTQYF. CDR3 sequence (DNA): TGTGCCAGCAGCTTAGGGGGGACAGGCTCACCTAGCACAGATACGCAGTATTTT.

The count of this clone is one. The chain couples TRBV5-1 to TRBJ1-2; 10 nucleotides match TRBD1. The germline gives CDR1 SGHRS, CDR2 YFSETQ. This CDR3 is 15 amino acids long. V was clipped by 6 bases and J by 4 bases; unmatched bases: 9. The CDR3 region has the DNA TGCGCCAGCAACCCAAGGACAGGGGGAGGCTATGGCTACACCTTC. It codes for CASNPRTGGGYGYTF.

The V call is TRBV28, the J call TRBJ2-7; D is undetermined. V gave up 2 bases and J gave up 7 bases, with 9 bases separating them. CDR1 is MDHEN, CDR2 SYDVKM, per germline. The CDR3 is made up of 12 amino acids. Here the CDR3 reads CASSLNNIEQYF. The DNA of the CDR3 is TGTGCCAGCAGTTTAAATAACATAGAGCAGTACTTC.